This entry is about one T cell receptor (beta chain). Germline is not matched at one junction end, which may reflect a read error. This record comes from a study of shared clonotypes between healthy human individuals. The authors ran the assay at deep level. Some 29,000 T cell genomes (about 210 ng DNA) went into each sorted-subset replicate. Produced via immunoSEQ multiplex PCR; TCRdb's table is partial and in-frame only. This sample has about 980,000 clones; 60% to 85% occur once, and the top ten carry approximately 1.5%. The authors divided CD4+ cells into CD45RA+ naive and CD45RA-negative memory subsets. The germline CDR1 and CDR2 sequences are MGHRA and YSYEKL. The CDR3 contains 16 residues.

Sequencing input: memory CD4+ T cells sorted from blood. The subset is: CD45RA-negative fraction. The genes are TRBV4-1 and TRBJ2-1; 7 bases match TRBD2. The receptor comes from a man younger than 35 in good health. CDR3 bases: TGCGCCAGCAGCAAAGAGCGGGGCCTTTTTTACAATGAGCAGTTCTTC. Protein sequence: CASSKERGLFYNEQFF.